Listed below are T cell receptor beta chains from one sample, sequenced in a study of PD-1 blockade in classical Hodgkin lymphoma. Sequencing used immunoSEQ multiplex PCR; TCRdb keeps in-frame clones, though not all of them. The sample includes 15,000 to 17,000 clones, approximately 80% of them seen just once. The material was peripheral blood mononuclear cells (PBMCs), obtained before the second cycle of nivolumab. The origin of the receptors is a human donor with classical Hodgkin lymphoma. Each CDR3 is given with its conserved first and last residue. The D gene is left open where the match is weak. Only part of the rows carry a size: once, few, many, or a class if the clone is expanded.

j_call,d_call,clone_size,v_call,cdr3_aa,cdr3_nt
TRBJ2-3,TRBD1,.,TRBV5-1,CASSLAILIGTVSSEDTQYF,TGCGCCAGCAGCTTGGCCATTCTGATAGGGACAGTGTCATCCGAGGATACGCAGTATTTT
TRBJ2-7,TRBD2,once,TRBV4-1,CASSQVRRLAGASEQYF,TGCGCCAGCAGCCAAGTTAGGCGGCTAGCGGGAGCCTCCGAGCAGTACTTC
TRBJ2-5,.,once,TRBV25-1,CASSDWDTRRTQYF,TGTGCCAGCAGTGACTGGGACACCCGAAGGACCCAGTACTTC
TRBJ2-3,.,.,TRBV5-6,CASSLAGFTDTQYF,TGTGCCAGCAGCTTGGCAGGGTTCACAGATACGCAGTATTTT
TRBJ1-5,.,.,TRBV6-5,CASSYSARDQPQHF,TGTGCCAGCAGTTACTCGGCCAGGGATCAGCCCCAGCATTTT
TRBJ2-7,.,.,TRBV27,CASSFYQGGRAYEQYF,TGTGCCAGCAGTTTTTACCAGGGCGGGCGAGCATACGAGCAGTACTTC
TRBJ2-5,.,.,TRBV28,CASSRAERGWETQYF,TGTGCCAGCAGTCGCGCGGAGAGGGGTTGGGAGACCCAGTACTTC
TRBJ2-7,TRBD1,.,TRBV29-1,CSAQTGGNYEQYF,TGCAGCGCGCAAACAGGGGGGAACTACGAGCAGTACTTC
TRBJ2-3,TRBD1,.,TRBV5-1,CASSLADRSGQDTQYF,TGCGCCAGCAGCTTGGCGGACAGGTCGGGTCAAGATACGCAGTATTTT
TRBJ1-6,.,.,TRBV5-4,CASSLGRGVNSYNSPLHF,TGTGCCAGCAGCTTGGGACGCGGAGTTAACTCCTATAATTCACCCCTCCACTTT
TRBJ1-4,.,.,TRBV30,CAWSWDINEKLFF,TGTGCCTGGAGTTGGGACATTAATGAAAAACTGTTTTTT
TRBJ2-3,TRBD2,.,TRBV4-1,CASSQVLAGGPPDTQYF,TGCGCCAGCAGCCAGGTTCTAGCGGGAGGGCCCCCAGATACGCAGTATTTT
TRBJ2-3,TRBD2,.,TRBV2,CAGLLAGDSDTQYF,TGTGCCGGCCTACTAGCGGGAGACTCAGATACGCAGTATTTT
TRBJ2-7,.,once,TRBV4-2,CASSQDKGPSYEQYF,TGTGCCAGCAGCCAAGATAAGGGACCGTCCTACGAGCAGTACTTC
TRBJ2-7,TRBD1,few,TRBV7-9,CASSATGGAYYEQYF,TGTGCCAGCAGCGCGACAGGGGGAGCCTACTACGAGCAGTACTTC
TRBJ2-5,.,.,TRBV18,CASSATSQETQYF,TGTGCCAGCTCGGCGACCAGCCAAGAGACCCAGTACTTC
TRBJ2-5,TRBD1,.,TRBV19,CASSTGAQETQYF,TGTGCCAGTAGCACAGGGGCCCAAGAGACCCAGTACTTC
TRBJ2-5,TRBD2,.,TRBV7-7,CASSLGLAGAETQYF,TGTGCTAGCAGCTTAGGACTAGCGGGGGCTGAGACCCAGTACTTC
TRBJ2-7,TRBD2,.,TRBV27,CASSSGTSGNYEQYF,TGTGCCAGCAGTTCAGGGACTAGCGGGAATTACGAGCAGTACTTC
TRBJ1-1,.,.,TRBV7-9,CASSNAGGRRYLNTEAFF,TGTGCCAGCAGCAATGCCGGGGGCCGGAGGTACTTGAACACTGAAGCTTTCTTT
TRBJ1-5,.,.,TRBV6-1,CASSSSGGYQPQHF,TGTGCCAGCAGTTCTTCCGGGGGATATCAGCCCCAGCATTTT
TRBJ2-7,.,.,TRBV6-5,CASSYSTVSEQYF,TGTGCCAGCAGTTACTCGACAGTAAGCGAGCAGTACTTC
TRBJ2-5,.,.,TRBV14,CASSQDRHRAWETQYF,TGTGCCAGCAGCCAAGATCGGCACAGGGCATGGGAGACCCAGTACTTC
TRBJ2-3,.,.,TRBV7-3,CASSLRGAESDTQYF,TGTGCCAGCAGCTTAAGGGGGGCCGAGTCAGATACGCAGTATTTT
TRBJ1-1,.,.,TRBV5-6,CASSFPGNTEAFF,TGTGCCAGCAGCTTCCCGGGGAACACTGAAGCTTTCTTT
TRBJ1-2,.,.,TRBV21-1,CASSKFFDGDAYGYTF,TGTGCCAGCAGCAAATTCTTCGACGGTGATGCTTATGGCTACACCTTC
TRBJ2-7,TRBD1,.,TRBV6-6,CASSWVTGRGYEQYF,TGTGCCAGCAGTTGGGTGACAGGGAGAGGCTACGAGCAGTACTTC
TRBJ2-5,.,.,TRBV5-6,CASSLDDGLNQETQYF,TGTGCCAGCAGCTTGGATGACGGCCTGAACCAAGAGACCCAGTACTTC
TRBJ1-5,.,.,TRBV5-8,CASSSRGLNQPQHF,TGTGCCAGCAGCTCCCGGGGCCTCAATCAGCCCCAGCATTTT
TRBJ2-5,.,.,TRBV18,CASSARTEETQYF,TGTGCCAGCTCAGCGCGGACCGAAGAGACCCAGTACTTC
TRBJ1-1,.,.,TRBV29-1,CSVVRAMNTEAFF,TGCAGCGTTGTTAGGGCGATGAACACTGAAGCTTTCTTT
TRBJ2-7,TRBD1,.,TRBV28,CASSLRQGQYF,TGTGCCAGCAGTTTACGACAGGGGCAGTACTTC
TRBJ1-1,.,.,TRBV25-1,CASSDQGHTEAFF,TGTGCCAGCAGTGATCAGGGCCACACTGAAGCTTTCTTT